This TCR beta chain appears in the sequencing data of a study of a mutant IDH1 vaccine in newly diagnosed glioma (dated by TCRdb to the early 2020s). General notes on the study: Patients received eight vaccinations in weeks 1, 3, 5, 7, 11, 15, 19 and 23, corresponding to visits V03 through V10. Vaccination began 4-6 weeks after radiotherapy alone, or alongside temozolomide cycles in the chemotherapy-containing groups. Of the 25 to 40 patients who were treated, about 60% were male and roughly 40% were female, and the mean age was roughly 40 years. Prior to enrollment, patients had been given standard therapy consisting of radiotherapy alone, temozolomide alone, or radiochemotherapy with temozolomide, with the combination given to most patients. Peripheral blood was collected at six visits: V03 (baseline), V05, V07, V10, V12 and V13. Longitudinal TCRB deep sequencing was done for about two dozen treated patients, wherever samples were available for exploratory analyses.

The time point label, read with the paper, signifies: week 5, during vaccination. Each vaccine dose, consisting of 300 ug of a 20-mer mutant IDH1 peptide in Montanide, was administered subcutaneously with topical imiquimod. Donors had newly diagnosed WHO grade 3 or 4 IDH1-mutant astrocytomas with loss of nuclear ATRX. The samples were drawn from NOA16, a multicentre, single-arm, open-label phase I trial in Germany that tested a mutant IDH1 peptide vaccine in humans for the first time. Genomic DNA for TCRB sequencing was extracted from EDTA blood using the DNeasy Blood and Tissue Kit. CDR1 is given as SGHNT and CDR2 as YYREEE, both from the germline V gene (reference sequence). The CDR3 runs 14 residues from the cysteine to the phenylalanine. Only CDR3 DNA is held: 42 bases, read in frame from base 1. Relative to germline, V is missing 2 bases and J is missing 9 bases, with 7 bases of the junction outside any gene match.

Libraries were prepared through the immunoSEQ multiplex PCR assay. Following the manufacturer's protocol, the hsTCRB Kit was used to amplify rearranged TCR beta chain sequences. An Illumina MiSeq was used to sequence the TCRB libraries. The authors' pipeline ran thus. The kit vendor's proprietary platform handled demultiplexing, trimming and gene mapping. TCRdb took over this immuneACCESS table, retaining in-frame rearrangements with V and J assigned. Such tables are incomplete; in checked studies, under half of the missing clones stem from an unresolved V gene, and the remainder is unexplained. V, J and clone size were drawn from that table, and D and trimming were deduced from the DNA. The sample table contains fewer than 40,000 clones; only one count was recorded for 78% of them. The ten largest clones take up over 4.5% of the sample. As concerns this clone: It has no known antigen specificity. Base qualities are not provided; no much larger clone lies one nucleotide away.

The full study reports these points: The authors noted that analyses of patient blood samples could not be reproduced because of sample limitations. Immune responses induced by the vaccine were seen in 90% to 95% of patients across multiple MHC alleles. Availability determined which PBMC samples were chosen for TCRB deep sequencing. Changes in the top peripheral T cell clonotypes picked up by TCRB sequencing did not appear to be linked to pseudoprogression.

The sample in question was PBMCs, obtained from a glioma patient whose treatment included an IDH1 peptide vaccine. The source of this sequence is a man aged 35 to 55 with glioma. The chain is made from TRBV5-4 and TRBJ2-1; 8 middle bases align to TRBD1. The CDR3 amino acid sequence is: CASSLQGDPSEQFF. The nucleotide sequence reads TGTGCCAGCAGCTTACAGGGGGACCCTAGTGAGCAGTTCTTC.